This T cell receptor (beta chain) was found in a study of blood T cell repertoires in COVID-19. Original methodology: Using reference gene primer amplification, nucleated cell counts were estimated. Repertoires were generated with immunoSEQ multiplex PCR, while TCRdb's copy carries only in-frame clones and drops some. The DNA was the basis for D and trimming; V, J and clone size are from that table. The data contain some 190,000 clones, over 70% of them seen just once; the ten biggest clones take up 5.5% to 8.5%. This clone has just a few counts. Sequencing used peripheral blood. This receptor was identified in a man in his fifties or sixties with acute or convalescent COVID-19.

DNA for the CDR3: TGCGCCAGCAGCTTGGAAGGGCGGGTGACCTACAATGAGCAGTTCTTC. Its protein product is CASSLEGRVTYNEQFF. V gene TRBV5-1 combines with J gene TRBJ2-1; D is possibly TRBD2 (5 bases). The CDR3 is 16 residues long. The V gene's germline CDR1 is SGHRS and CDR2 YFSETQ. V lost 0 bases and J 2 bases, leaving 12 bases between the germline ends.